This T cell receptor beta chain was retrieved from a study of T cell responses to AZD1222 COVID-19 vaccine. Study findings and constraints: The donor cohort was predominantly white British with a female majority, and clonal diversity may have been underestimated. Spike was spanned by vaccine-associated CD4 TCRs, with dominance at 160-218 and 743-854. No day 14 peak samples; only post-peak repertoires were characterized.

Notes on this clone: Its specificity is not known.

Second-dose schedules of about 4 or about 12 weeks were combined. Germline lookup yields CDR1 SEHNR and CDR2 FQNEAQ (reference sequence). The CDR3 length is 18 residues. Trimming shortened V by 5 bases and J by 3 bases, and 23 bases separated the two germline ends. TCRdb's table, derived via immunoSEQ multiplex PCR, lists solely in-frame clones and lacks some. The sample yields about 150,000 clones, 70% to 90% seen once. The chain joins TRBV7-9 to TRBJ2-1; TRBD2 might be the D (6 bases). The specimen comprised peripheral blood, sampled 28 days after the second AZD1222 dose. This TCR derives from an adult who received the AZD1222 COVID-19 vaccine. Written as DNA, the CDR3 is TGTGCCAGCAGCCCGAGAGAAGGAGGGTCTACTATCTACAATGAGCAGTTCTTC. This translates into CASSPREGGSTIYNEQFF.